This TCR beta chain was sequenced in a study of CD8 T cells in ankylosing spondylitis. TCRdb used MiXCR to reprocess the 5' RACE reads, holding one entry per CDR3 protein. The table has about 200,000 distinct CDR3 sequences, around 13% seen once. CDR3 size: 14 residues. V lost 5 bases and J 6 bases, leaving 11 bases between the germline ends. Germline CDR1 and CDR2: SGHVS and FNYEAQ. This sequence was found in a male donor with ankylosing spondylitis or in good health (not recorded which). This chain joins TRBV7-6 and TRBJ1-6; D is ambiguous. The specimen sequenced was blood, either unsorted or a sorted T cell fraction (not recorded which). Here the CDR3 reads CASSRAGGNSPLHF. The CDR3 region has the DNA TGTGCCAGCAGCAGGGCCGGCGGTAATTCACCCCTCCACTTT.